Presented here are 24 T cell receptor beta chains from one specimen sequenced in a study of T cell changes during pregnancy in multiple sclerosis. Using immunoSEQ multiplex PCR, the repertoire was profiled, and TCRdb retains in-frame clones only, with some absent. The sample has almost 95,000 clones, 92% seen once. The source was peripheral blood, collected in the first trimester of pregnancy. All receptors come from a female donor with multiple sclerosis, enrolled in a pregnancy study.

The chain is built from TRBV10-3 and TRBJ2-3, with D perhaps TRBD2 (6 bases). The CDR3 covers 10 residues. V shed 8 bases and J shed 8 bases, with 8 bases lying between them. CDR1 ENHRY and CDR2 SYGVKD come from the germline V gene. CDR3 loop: CAIGGGTQYF. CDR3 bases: TGTGCCATCGGGGGAGGTACGCAGTATTTT.

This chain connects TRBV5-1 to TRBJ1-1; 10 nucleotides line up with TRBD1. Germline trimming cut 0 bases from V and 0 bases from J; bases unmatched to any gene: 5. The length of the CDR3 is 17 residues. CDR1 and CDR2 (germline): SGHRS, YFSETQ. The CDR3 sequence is CASSLGRQGALNTEAFF. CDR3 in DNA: TGCGCCAGCAGCTTGGGCCGACAGGGGGCCCTGAACACTGAAGCTTTCTTT.

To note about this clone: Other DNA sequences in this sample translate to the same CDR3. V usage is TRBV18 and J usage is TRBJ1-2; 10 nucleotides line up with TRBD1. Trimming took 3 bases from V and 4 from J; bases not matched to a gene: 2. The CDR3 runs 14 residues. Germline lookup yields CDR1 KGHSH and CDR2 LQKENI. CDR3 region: CASSPGQGLYGYTF. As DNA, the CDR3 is TGTGCCAGCTCACCGGGACAGGGGCTCTATGGCTACACCTTC.

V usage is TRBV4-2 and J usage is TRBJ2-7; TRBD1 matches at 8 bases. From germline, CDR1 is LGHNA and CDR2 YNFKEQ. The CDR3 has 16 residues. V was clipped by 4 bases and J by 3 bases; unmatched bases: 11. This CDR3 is CASSLLTGVNHYEQYF. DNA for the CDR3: TGTGCCAGCAGCCTCTTGACAGGGGTGAACCACTACGAGCAGTACTTC.

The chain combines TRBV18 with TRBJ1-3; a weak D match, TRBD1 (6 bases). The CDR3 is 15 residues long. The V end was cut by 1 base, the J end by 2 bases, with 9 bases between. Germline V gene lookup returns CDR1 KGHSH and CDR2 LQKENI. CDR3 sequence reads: CASSPQAGAGNTIYF. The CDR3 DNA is TGTGCCAGCTCACCACAAGCAGGGGCTGGAAACACCATATATTTT.

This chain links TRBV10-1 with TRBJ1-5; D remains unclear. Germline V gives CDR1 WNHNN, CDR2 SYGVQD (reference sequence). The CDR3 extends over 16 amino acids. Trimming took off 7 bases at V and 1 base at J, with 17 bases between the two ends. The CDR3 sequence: CASTPGRRGSNQPQHF. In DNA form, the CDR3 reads TGCGCCAGCACCCCTGGAAGACGCGGGAGCAATCAGCCCCAGCATTTT.

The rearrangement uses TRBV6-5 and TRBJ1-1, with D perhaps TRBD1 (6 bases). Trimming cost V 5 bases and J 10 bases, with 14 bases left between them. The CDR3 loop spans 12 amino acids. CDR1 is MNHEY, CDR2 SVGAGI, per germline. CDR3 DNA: TGTGCCAGCAGTGCTACAGGGCTGGCAGCTTTCTTT. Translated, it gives CASSATGLAAFF.

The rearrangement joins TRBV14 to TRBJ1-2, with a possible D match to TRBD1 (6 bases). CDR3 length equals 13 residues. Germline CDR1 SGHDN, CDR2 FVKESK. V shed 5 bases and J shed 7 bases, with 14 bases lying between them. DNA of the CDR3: TGTGCCAGCAGCAGAAAACAGGGACGTGGCTACACCTTC. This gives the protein CASSRKQGRGYTF. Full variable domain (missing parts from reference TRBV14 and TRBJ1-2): EAGVTQFPSHSVIEKGQTVTLRCDPISGHDNLYWYRRVMGKEIKFLLHFVKESKQDESGMPNNRFLAERTGGTYSTLKVQPAELEDSGVYFCASSRKQGRGYTFGSGTRLTVV.

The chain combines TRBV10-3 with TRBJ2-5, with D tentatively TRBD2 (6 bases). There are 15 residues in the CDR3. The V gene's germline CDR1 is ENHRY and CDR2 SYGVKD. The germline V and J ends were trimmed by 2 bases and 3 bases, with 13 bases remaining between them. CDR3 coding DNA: TGTGCCATCAGTGAGGGGGCAGGAGGGGAAGAGACCCAGTACTTC. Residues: CAISEGAGGEETQYF.

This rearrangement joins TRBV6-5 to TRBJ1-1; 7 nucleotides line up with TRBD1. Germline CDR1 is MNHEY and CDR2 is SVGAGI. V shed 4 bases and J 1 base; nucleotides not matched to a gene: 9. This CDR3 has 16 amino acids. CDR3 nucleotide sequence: TGTGCCAGCAGTTGGGGAAACAGGGGCGGGAACACTGAAGCTTTCTTT. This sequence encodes CASSWGNRGGNTEAFF.

CDR3 protein: CASSAGDTGNTIYF. The CDR3 nucleotides are TGTGCCAGCAGCGCAGGGGACACTGGAAACACCATATATTTT. This sequence joins TRBV9 and TRBJ1-3; tentatively, D is TRBD1 (6 bases). This CDR3 comprises 14 residues. Trimming removed 3 bases at V and 2 bases at J, with 9 bases between. Germline values: CDR1 SGDLS, CDR2 YYNGEE.

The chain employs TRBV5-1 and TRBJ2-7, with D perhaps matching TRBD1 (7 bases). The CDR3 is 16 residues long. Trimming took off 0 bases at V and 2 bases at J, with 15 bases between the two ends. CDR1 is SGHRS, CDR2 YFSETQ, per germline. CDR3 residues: CASSLDPGGLAYEQYF. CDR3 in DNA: TGCGCCAGCAGCTTGGACCCAGGGGGGCTTGCCTACGAGCAGTACTTC.

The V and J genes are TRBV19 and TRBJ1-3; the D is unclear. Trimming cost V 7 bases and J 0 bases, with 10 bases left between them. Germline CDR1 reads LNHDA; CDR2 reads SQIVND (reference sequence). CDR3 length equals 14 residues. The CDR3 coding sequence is TGTGCCAGTACCCCGACTGACTCTGGAAACACCATATATTTT. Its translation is CASTPTDSGNTIYF.

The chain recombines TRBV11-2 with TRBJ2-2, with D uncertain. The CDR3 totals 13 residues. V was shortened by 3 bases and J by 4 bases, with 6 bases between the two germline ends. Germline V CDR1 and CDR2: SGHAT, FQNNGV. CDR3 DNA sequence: TGTGCCAGCAGCTTCTCGGGCACCGGGGAGCTGTTTTTT. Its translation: CASSFSGTGELFF.

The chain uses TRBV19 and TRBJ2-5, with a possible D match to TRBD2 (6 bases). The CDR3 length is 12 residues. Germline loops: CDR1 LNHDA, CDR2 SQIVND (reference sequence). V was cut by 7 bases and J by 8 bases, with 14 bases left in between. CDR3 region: CASKGTAVTQYF. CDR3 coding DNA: TGTGCCAGTAAGGGGACTGCCGTCACCCAGTACTTC.

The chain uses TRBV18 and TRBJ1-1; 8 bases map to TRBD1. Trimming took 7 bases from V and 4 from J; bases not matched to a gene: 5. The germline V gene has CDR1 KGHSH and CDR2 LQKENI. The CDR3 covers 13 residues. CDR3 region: CASCLDRGTEAFF. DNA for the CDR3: TGTGCCAGCTGCCTCGACAGGGGCACTGAAGCTTTCTTT.

The CDR3 sequence: CASSLSGQAYEQYF. The CDR3 DNA reads as TGCGCCAGCAGCTTGTCGGGACAAGCCTACGAGCAGTACTTC. This sequence joins TRBV5-1 and TRBJ2-7, with D possibly TRBD1 on 6 matching bases. Germline V gene data show CDR1 as SGHRS and CDR2 as YFSETQ. V was trimmed by 1 base and J by 2 bases, leaving 10 bases between them. This CDR3 has 14 residues. Looking up the rest from reference TRBV5-1 and TRBJ2-7 gives the full variable domain: KAGVTQTPRYLIKTRGQQVTLSCSPISGHRSVSWYQQTPGQGLQFLFEYFSETQRNKGNFPGRFSGRQFSNSRSEMNVSTLELGDSALYLCASSLSGQAYEQYFGPGTRLTVT.

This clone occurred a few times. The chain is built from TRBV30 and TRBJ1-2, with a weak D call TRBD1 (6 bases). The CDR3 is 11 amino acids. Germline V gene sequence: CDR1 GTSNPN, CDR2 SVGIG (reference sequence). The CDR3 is CALQTGLGYTF. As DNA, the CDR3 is TGTGCACTCCAGACAGGTCTTGGCTACACCTTC.

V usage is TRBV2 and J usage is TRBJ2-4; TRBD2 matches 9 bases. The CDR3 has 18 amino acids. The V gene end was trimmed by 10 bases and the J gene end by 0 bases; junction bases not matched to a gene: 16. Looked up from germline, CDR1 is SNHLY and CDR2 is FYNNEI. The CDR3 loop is CATGPGATSGEAKNIQYF. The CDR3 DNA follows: TGTGCCACGGGCCCAGGGGCGACTAGCGGAGAAGCCAAAAACATTCAGTACTTC.

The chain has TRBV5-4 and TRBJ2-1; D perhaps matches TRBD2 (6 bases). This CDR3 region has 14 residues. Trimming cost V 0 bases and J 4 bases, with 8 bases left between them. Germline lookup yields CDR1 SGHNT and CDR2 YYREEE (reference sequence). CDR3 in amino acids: CASSLVGGYNEQFF. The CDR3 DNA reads TGTGCCAGCAGCTTGGTTGGAGGGTACAATGAGCAGTTCTTC.

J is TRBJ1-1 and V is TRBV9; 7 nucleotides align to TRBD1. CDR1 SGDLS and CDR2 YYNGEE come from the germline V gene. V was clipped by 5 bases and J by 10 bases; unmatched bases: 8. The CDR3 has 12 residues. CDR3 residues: CASSSDRDAAFF. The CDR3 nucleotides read TGTGCCAGCAGTTCAGACAGGGACGCAGCTTTCTTT. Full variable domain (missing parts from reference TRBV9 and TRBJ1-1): DSGVTQTPKHLITATGQRVTLRCSPRSGDLSVYWYQQSLDQGLQFLIQYYNGEERAKGNILERFSAQQFPDLHSELNLSSLELGDSALYFCASSSDRDAAFFGQGTRLTVV.

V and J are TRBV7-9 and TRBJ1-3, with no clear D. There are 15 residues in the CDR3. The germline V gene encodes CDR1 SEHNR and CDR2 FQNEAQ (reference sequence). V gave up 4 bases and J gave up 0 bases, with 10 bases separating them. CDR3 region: CASSSNIYSGNTIYF. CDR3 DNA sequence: TGTGCCAGCAGCTCTAATATATACTCTGGAAACACCATATATTTT.

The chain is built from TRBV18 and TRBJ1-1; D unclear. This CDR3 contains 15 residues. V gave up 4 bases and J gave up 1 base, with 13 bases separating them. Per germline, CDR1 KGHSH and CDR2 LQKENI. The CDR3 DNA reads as TGTGCCAGCTCACGCGACAAAGGCGCGAACACTGAAGCTTTCTTT. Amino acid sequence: CASSRDKGANTEAFF.

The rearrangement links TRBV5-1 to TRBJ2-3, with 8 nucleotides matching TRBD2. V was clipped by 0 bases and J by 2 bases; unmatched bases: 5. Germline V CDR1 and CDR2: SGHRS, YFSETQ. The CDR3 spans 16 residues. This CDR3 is CASSLASGSNTDTQYF. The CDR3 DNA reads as TGCGCCAGCAGCTTGGCTAGCGGGTCCAACACAGATACGCAGTATTTT.